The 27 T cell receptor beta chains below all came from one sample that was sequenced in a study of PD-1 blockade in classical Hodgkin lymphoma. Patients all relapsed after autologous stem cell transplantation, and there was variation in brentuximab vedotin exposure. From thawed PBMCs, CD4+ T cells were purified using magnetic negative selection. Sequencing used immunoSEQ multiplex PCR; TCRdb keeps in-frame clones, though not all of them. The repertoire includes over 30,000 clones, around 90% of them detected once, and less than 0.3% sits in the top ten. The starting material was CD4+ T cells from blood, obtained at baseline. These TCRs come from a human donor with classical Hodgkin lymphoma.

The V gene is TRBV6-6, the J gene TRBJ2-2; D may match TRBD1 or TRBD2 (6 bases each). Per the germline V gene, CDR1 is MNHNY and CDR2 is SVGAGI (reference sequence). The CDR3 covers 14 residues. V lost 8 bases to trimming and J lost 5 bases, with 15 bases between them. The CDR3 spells CASRGGLATGELFF. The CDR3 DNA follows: TGTGCCAGCCGTGGGGGGCTGGCAACCGGGGAGCTGTTTTTT.

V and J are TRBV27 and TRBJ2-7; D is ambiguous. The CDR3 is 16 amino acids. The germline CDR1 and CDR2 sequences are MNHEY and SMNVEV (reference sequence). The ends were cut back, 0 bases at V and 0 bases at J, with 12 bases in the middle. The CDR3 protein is CASSLSLVTSSYEQYF. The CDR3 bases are TGTGCCAGCAGTTTATCTCTGGTCACGAGCTCCTACGAGCAGTACTTC.

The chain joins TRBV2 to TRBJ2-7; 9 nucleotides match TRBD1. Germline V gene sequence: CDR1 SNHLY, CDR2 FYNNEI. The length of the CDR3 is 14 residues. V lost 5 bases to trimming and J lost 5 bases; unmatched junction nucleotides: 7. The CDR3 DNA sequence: TGTGCCAGCAGTAGACCGGGACAGGGAAACGAGCAGTACTTC. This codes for CASSRPGQGNEQYF.

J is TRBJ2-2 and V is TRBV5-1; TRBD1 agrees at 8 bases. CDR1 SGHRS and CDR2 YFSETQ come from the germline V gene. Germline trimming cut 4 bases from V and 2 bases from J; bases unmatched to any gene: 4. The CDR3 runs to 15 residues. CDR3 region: CASSETGANTGELFF. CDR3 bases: TGCGCCAGCAGCGAGACAGGGGCCAACACCGGGGAGCTGTTTTTT.

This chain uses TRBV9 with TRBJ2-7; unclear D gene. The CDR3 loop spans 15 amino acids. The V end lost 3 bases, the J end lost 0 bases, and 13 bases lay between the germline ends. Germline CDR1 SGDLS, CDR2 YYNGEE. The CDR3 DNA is TGTGCCAGCAGCGGGGCGGACGGTAGCTCCTACGAGCAGTACTTC. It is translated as CASSGADGSSYEQYF.

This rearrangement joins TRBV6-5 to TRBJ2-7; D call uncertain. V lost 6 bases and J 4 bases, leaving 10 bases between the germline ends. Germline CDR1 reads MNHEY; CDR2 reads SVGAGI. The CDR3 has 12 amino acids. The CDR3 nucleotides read TGTGCCAGCAGCCGATCCGTGTACGAGCAGTACTTC. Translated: CASSRSVYEQYF.

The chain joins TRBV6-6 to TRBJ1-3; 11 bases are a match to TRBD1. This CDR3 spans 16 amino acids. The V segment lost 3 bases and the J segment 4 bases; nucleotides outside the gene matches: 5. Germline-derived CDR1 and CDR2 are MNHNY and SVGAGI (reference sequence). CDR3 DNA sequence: TGTGCCAGCAGTTATGGGGACAGGGGGTTAGGAAACACCATATATTTT. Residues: CASSYGDRGLGNTIYF.

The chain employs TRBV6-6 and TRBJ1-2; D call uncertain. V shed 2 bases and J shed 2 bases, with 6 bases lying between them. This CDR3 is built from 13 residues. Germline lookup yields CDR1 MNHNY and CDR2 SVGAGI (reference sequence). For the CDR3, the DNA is TGTGCCAGCAGTTACGTGGGAAACTATGGCTACACCTTC. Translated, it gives CASSYVGNYGYTF.

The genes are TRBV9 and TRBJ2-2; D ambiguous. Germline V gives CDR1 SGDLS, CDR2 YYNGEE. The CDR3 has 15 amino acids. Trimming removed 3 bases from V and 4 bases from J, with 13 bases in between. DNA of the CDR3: TGTGCCAGCAGCGACAGACTGGGTTCCACCGGGGAGCTGTTTTTT. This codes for CASSDRLGSTGELFF.

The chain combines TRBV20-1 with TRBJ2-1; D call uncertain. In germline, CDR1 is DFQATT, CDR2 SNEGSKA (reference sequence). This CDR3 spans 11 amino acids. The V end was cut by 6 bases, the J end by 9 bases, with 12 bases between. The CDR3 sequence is CSARGPGEQFF. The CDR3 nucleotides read TGCAGTGCCCGAGGTCCCGGTGAGCAGTTCTTC.

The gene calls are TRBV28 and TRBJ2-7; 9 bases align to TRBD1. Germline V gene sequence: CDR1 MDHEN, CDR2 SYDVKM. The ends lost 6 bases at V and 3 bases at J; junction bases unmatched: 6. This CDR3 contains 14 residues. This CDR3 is CASRPGTGNYEQYF. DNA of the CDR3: TGTGCCAGCAGGCCAGGGACAGGGAACTACGAGCAGTACTTC.

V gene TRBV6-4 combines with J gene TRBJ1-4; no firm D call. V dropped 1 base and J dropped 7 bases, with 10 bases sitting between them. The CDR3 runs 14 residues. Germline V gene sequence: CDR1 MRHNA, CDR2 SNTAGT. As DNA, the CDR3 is TGTGCCAGCAGTGACTTGGCCGGTGGTGAAAAACTGTTTTTT. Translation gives CASSDLAGGEKLFF.

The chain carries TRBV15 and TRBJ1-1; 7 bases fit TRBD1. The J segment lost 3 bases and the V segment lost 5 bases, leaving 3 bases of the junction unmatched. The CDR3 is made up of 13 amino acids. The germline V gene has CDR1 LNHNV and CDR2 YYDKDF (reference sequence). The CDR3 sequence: CATSPRGDTEAFF. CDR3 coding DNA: TGTGCCACCAGCCCCAGGGGGGACACTGAAGCTTTCTTT.

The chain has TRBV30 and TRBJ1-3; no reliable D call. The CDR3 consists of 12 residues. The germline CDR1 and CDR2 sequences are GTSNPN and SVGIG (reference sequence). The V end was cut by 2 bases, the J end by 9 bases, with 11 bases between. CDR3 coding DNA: TGTGCCTGGAGTAACCCGGGAGGCACCATATATTTT. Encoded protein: CAWSNPGGTIYF.

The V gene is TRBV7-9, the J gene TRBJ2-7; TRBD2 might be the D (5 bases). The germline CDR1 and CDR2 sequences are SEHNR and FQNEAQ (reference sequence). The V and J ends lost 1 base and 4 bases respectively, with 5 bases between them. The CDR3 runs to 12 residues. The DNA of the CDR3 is TGTGCCAGCAGCTTAGGGACTTACGAGCAGTACTTC. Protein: CASSLGTYEQYF.

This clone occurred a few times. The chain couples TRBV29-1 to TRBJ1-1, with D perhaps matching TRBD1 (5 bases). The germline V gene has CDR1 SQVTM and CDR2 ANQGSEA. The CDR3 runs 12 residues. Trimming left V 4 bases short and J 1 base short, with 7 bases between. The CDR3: CSVVRANTEAFF. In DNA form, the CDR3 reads TGCAGCGTTGTCAGGGCGAACACTGAAGCTTTCTTT.

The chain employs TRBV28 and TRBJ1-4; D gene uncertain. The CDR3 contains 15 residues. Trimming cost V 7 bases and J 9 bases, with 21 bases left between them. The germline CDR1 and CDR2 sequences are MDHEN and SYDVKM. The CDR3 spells CASNFRSGFGQKLFF. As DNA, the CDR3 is TGTGCCAGCAATTTCCGAAGCGGGTTCGGGCAAAAACTGTTTTTT.

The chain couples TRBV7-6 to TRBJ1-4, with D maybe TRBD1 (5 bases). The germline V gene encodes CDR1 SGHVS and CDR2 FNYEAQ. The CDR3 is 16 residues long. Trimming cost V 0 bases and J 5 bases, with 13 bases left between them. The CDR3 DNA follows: TGTGCCAGCAGCTTAGCGAGCAGGGATTGGAATGAAAAACTGTTTTTT. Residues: CASSLASRDWNEKLFF.

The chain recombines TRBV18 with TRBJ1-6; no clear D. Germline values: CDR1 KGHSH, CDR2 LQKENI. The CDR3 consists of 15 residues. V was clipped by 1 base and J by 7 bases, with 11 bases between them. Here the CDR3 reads CASSPRAAGNSPLHF. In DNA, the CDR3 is TGTGCCAGCTCACCACGAGCGGCTGGGAATTCACCCCTCCACTTT.

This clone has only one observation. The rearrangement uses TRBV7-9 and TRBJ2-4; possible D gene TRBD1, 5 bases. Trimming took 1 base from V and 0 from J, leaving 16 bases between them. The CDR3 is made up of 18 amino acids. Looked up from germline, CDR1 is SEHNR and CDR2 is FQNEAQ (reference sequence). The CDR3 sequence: CASSLVGANRVAKNIQYF. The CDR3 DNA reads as TGTGCCAGCAGCTTAGTTGGGGCAAACCGGGTAGCCAAAAACATTCAGTACTTC.

Here the CDR3 DNA reads TGTGCCAGCAGTTCCGACAGGCTGAACACTGAAGCTTTCTTT. Translating gives CASSSDRLNTEAFF. The gene calls are TRBV27 and TRBJ1-1; D might be TRBD1 (6 bases). Germline-derived CDR1 and CDR2 are MNHEY and SMNVEV (reference sequence). V was cut by 4 bases and J by 0 bases, with 9 bases left in between. The CDR3 length is 14 residues.

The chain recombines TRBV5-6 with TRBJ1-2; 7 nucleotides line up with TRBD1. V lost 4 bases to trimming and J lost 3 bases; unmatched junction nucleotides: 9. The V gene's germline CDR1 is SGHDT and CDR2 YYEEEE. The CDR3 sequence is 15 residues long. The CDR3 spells CASSQRSTGHYGYTF. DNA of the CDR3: TGTGCCAGCAGCCAACGATCGACAGGGCACTATGGCTACACCTTC.

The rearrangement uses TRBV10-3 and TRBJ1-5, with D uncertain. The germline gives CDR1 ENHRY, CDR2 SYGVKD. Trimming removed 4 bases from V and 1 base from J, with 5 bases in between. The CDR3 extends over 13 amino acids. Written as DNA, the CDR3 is TGTGCCATCAGTGGAGGGAGCAATCAGCCCCAGCATTTT. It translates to CAISGGSNQPQHF.

In nucleotides, the CDR3 is TGTGCCAGCAGCGAGAGGACTAGCGGAAGCTACGAGCAGTACTTC. Translation gives CASSERTSGSYEQYF. The chain has TRBV6-5 and TRBJ2-7; 10 nucleotides agree with TRBD2. The V gene's germline CDR1 is MNHEY and CDR2 SVGAGI. Unmatched junction bases numbered 8, after V lost 6 bases and J lost 3 bases. This CDR3 contains 15 residues.

CDR3 sequence reads: CASSEGYRGSYGYTF. CDR3 sequence (DNA): TGTGCCAGCAGTGAAGGATACAGGGGATCCTATGGCTACACCTTC. J is TRBJ1-2 and V is TRBV2; 7 bases map to TRBD1. Germline V gene sequence: CDR1 SNHLY, CDR2 FYNNEI. The CDR3 is 15 amino acids. V lost 1 base to trimming and J lost 4 bases; unmatched junction nucleotides: 6. The whole variable domain, remainder taken from reference TRBV2 and TRBJ1-2, is EPEVTQTPSHQVTQMGQEVILRCVPISNHLYFYWYRQILGQKVEFLVSFYNNEISEKSEIFDDQFSVERPDGSNFTLKIRSTKLEDSAMYFCASSEGYRGSYGYTFGSGTRLTVV.

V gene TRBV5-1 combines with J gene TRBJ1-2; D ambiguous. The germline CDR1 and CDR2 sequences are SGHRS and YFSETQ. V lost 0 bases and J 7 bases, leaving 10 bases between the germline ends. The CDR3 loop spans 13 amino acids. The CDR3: CASSLAGIGGYTF. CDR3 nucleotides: TGCGCCAGCAGCTTGGCCGGGATCGGTGGCTACACCTTC.

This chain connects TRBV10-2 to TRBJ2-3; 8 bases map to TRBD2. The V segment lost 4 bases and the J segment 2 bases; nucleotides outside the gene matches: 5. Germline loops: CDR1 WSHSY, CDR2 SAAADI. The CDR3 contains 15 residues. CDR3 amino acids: CASSGTSSHTDTQYF. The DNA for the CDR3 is TGCGCCAGCAGTGGGACTAGCAGTCACACAGATACGCAGTATTTT.